This TCR beta chain was sequenced for a study of blood T cells in healthy people across ages. With respect to this clonotype: Its antigen remains unidentified.

Donors ranged from about 6 to 90 years old and were healthy Caucasians in Russia. Investigators took ten milliliters of peripheral blood from every donor. The CDR3 extends over 15 amino acids. The V end was cut by 8 bases, the J end by 5 bases, with 21 bases between. The germline V gene encodes CDR1 SGHTA and CDR2 FQGNSA. Broader study findings: CMV infection status of these donors was not known.

Alongside a J-beta primer mix, a sample-barcoded 5' primer served in a second PCR lasting about 7 to 11 cycles. TCRdb independently ran MiXCR on the 5' RACE reads; one entry per CDR3 protein. Of roughly 1,100,000 distinct CDR3 sequences listed, roughly a quarter are singletons. This same sample was also part of a study on T cells of mothers and their children. This second study says: Three healthy Caucasian mothers gave samples, and so did their six children.

Sequencing was performed on blood. The sequence was obtained from a girl aged 2 to 10 in good health. The gene calls are TRBV7-2 and TRBJ2-5; D is unresolved. This CDR3 reads CASGKPITKSETQYF. CDR3 coding DNA: TGTGCCAGCGGCAAACCGATTACCAAATCGGAGACCCAGTACTTC.